The clone carrying this T cell receptor (beta chain) has a count of ten or more. Its target is unknown. This CDR3 comprises 15 residues. The V gene end was trimmed by 2 bases and the J gene end by 10 bases; junction bases not matched to a gene: 9. Germline loops: CDR1 MDHEN, CDR2 SYDVKM. These data come from a study of T cells in Graves' hyperthyroidism and ophthalmopathy. Amplified regions were TCR beta CDR3 sequences from RNA transcripts. The study used the HTBI primer set for a first-round RT-PCR of the TCR CDR3. TCRdb processed the multiplex PCR reads anew with MiXCR; each CDR3 protein has one entry. The table includes some 440,000 distinct CDR3 sequences, 15% to 17% detected once. Study findings and constraints: Also found in blood were most expanded thyroid clonotypes above 0.001.

The source of this sequence is a woman aged 18-29 years with Graves' hyperthyroidism. The sample was blood. V is TRBV28 and J is TRBJ2-1, with 9 positions matching TRBD2. CDR3 sequence (DNA): TGTGCCAGCAGTTTAGGGCTAGCGGGAAATTGGGAGCAGTTCTTC. It encodes CASSLGLAGNWEQFF.